The entry that follows covers one T cell receptor beta chain sequence. What it recognizes is unknown. The treatment: roughly nine-day PBMC culture with coronavirus spike peptide pools or control peptides (ViraFEST assay). This CDR3 is 15 amino acids long. V shed 5 bases and J shed 4 bases, with 15 bases lying between them. In germline, CDR1 is MNHNS, CDR2 SASEGT. This sample stems from a study of vaccination and CD4 T cells after COVID-19. An Oncomine TCR Beta short-read assay was used to sequence the DNA from cultured CD4+ T cells. TCRdb reanalysed the PCR reads using MiXCR and keeps one entry per CDR3 protein. The sample has about 13,000 distinct CDR3 sequences; around 52% are singletons.

The clonotype was recovered from a human donor who had recovered from COVID-19. The chain links TRBV6-1 to TRBJ2-1; TRBD1 might be the D (6 bases). Sequenced input: CD4+ T cells from blood, cultured in vitro. Here the CDR3 DNA reads TGTGCCAGCAGTCTTGACAGGTCGAGATACAATGAGCAGTTCTTC. Its translation: CASSLDRSRYNEQFF.